This TCR beta chain derives from a study of blood T cells in healthy people across ages. This clonotype has a handful of counts. The CDR3 runs to 15 residues. CDR1 SGHRS and CDR2 YFSETQ come from the germline V gene. Trimming stripped 7 bases from V and 5 bases from J, with 16 bases between. A second PCR of 7 to 11 cycles used a sample-barcoded 5' primer and a J-beta primer mix. MiXCR, run by TCRdb on the 5' RACE reads, gives a single entry per CDR3 protein. The table includes 750,000 to 1,000,000 distinct CDR3 sequences, around 29% detected once. These data also formed part of another study, on T cells of mothers and their children.

The clonotype was recovered from a middle-aged woman in good health. V gene TRBV5-1 combines with J gene TRBJ1-6; D uncertain. Sequenced material: blood. The CDR3 here is CASLGWAGNNSPLHF. The CDR3 bases are TGCGCCAGCCTAGGCTGGGCAGGAAATAATTCACCCCTCCACTTT.